The T cell receptor (beta chain) under discussion was sequenced for a study of T cell responses to AZD1222 COVID-19 vaccine. Overall study context: Second-dose intervals near 4 or 12 weeks were combined. Notes on the study in general: Repertoire sampling occurred only after the peak T cell response. It was only six AZD1222 recipients who were seropositive at baseline. Mostly white British, mostly female donors; authors suggested clonal diversity may be underestimated.

Repertoires were generated with immunoSEQ multiplex PCR, while TCRdb's copy carries only in-frame clones and drops some. The sample has approximately 150,000 clones; roughly 92% are singletons. A word on this clone: Antigen specificity is unknown.

The CDR3 spans 13 residues. V was shortened by 3 bases and J by 1 base, with 5 bases between the two germline ends. Germline CDR1 SGHAT, CDR2 FQDESV (reference sequence). The rearrangement uses TRBV11-1 and TRBJ2-3; D gene uncertain. This receptor was identified in an adult in good health. The specimen comprised peripheral blood, sampled on day 0 of AZD1222 vaccination. The DNA of the CDR3 is TGTGCCAGCAGCTTGTACGGCACAGATACGCAGTATTTT. The encoded protein is CASSLYGTDTQYF.